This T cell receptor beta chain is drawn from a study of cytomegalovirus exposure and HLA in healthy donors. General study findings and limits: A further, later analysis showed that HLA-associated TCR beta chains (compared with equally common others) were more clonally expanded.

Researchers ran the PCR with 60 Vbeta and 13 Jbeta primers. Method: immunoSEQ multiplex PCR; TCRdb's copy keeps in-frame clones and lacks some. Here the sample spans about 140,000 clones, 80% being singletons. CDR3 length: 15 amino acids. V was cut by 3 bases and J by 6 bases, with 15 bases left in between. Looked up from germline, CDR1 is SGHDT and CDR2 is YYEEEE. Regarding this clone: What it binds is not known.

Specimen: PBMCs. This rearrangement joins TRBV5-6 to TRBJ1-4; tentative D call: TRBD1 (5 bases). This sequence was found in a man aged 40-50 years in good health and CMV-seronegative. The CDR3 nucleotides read TGTGCCAGCAGCTGGAGGAGGGGCGGAGATGAAAAACTGTTTTTT. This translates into CASSWRRGGDEKLFF.